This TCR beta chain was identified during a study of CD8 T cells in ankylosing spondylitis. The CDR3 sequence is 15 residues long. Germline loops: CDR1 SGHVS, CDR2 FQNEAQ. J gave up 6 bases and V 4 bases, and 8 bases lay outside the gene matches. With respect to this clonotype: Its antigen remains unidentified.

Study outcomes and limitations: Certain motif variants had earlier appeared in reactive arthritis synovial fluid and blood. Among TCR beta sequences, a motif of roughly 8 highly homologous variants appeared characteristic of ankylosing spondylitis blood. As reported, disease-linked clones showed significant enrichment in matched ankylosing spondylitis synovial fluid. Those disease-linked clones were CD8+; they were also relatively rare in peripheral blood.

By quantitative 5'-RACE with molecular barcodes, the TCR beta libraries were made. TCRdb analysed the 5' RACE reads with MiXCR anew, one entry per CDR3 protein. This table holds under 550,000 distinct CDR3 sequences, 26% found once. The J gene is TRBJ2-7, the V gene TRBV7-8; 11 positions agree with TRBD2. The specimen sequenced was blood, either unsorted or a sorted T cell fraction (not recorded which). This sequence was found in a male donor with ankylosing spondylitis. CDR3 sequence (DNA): TGTGCCAGCAGCTATTATAGCGGGAGGGCCTCCGAGCAGTACTTC. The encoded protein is CASSYYSGRASEQYF.